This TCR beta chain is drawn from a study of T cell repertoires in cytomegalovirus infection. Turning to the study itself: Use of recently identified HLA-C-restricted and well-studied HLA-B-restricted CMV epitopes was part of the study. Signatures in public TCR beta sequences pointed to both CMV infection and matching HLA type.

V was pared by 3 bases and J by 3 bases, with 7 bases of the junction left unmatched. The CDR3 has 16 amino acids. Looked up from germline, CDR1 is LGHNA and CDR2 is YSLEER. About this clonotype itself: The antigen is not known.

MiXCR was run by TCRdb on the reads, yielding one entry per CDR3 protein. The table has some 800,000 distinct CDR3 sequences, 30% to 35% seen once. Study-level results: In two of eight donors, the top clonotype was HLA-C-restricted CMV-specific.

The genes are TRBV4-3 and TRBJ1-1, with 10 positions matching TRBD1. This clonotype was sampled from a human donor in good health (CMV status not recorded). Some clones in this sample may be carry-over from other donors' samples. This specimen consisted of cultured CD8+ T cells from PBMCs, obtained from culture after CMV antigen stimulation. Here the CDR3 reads CASSHYPGTGDTEAFF. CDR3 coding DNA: TGCGCCAGCAGCCATTACCCTGGGACAGGGGACACTGAAGCTTTCTTT.